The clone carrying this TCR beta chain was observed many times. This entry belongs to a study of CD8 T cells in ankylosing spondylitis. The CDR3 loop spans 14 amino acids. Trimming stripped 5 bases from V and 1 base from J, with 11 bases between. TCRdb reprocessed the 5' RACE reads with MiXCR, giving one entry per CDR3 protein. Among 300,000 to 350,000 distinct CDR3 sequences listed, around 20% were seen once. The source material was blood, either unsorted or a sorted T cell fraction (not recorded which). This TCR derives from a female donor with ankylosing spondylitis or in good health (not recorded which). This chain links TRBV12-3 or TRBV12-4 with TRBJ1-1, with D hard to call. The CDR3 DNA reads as TGTGCCAGCAGTCTTCCAACAGAGAACACTGAAGCTTTCTTT. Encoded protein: CASSLPTENTEAFF.